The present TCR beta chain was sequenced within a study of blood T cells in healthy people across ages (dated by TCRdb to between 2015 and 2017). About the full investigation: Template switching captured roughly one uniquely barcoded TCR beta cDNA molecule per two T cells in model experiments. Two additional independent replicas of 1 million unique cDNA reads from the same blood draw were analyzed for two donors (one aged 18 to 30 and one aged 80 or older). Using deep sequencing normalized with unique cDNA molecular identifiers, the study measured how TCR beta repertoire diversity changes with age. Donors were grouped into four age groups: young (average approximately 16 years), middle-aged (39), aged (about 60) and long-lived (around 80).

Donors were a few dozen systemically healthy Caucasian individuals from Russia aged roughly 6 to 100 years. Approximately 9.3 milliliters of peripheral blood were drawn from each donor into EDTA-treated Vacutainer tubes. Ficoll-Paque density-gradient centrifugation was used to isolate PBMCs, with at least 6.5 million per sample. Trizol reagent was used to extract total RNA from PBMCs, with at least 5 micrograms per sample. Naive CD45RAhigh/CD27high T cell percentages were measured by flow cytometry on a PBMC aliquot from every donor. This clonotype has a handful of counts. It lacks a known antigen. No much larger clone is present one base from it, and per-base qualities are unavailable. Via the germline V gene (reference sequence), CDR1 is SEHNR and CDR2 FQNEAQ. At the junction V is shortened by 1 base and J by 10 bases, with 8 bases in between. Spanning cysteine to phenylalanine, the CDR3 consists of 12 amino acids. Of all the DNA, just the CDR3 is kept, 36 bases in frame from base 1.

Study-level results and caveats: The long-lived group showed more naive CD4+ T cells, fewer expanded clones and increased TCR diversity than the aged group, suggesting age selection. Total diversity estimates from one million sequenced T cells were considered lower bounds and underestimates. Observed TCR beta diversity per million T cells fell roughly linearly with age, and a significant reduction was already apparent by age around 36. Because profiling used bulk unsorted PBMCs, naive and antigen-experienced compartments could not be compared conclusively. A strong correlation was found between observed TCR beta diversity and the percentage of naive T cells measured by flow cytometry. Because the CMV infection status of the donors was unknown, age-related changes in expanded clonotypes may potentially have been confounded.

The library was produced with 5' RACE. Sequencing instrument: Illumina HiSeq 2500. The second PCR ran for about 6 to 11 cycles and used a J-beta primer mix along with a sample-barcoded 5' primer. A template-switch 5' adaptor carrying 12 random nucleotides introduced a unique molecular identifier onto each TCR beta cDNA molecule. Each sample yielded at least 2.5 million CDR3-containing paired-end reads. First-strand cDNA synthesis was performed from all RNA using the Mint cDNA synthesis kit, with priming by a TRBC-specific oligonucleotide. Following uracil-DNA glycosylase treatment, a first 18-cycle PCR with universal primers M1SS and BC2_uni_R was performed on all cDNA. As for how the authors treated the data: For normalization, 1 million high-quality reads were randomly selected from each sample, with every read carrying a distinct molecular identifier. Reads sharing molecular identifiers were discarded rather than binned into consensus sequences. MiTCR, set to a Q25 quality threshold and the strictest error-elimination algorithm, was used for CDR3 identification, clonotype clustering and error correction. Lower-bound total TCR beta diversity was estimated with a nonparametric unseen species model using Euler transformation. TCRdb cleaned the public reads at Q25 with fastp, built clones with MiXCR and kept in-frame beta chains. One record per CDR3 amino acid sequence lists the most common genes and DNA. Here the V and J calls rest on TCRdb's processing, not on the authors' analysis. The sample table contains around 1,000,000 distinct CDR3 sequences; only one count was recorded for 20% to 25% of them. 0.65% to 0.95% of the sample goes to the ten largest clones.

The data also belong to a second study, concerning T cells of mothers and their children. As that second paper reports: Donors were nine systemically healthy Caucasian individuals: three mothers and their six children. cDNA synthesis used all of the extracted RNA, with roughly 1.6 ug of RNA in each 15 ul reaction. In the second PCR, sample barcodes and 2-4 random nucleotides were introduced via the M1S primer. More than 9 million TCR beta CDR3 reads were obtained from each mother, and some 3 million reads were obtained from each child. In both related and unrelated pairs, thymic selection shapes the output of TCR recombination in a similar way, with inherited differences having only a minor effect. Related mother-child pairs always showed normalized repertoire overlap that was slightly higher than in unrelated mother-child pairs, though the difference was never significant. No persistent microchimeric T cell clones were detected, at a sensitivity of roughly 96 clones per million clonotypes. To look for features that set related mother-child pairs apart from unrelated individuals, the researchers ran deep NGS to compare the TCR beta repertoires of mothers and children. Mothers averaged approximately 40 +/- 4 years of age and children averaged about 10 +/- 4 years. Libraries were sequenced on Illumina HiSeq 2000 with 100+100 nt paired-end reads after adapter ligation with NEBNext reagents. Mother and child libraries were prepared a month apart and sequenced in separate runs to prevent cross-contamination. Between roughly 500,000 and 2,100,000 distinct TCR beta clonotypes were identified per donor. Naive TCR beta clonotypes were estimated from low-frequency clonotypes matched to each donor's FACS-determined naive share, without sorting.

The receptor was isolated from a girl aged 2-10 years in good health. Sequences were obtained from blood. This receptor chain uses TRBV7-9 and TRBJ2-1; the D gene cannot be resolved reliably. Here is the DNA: TGTGCCAGCAGCTTAGGACCCAAGGAGCAGTTCTTC. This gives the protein CASSLGPKEQFF.